The clone carrying this TCR beta chain has a handful of counts. The data originate from a study of blood T cell repertoires in COVID-19. Study-wide background: The cDNA or gDNA used as material had been derived from T cells, B-cell-depleted T cells, or PBMCs.

Original data processing: Estimated nucleated cell counts came from reference gene primer amplification. Some clones are missing from TCRdb's copy, which holds only in-frame ones; the method was immunoSEQ multiplex PCR. V and J calls and clone size come straight from that table; D and trimming were deduced from the DNA. The data hold some 85,000 clones, with 78% observed a single time. V was cut by 3 bases and J by 3 bases, with 29 bases left in between. Per germline, CDR1 MDHEN and CDR2 SYDVKM. This CDR3 spans 21 amino acids. The clonotype comes from a man aged 70-80 years with COVID-19, enrolled during active disease. The material sequenced was peripheral blood. The chain employs TRBV28 and TRBJ1-4, with a possible D match to TRBD1 (6 bases). The CDR3 protein is CASSFKGLRGGKSEANEKLFF. The CDR3 coding sequence is TGTGCCAGCAGTTTCAAGGGGTTGAGGGGGGGAAAGTCGGAAGCTAATGAAAAACTGTTTTTT.